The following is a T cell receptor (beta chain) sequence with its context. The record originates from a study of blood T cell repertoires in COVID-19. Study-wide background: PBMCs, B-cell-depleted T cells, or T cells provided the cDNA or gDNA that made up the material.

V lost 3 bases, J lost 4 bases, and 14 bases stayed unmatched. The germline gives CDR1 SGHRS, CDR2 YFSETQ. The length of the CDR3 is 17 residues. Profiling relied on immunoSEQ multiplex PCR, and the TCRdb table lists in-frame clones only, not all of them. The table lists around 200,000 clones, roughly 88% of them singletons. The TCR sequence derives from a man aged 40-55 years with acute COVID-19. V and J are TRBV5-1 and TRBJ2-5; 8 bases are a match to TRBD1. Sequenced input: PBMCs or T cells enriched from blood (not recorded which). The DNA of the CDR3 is TGCGCCAGCAGCTATGGCCCCCCCGGACAGGGTACAGAGACCCAGTACTTC. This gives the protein CASSYGPPGQGTETQYF.